Reported below is one T cell receptor beta chain. Antigen: not known. In each sample, at least 6.5 million PBMCs were isolated. Through a sample-barcoded 5' primer and a J-beta primer mix, a second PCR was run for roughly 6 to 12 cycles. A minimum of 2.5 million CDR3-containing paired-end reads was obtained for each sample. TCRdb recomputed calls from the 5' RACE reads with MiXCR, one row per CDR3 protein. The table shows around 800,000 distinct CDR3 sequences, with 40% to 50% occurring only once. Trimming took 5 bases from V and 0 from J, leaving 13 bases between them. The CDR3 is made up of 16 amino acids. This sample is drawn from a study of blood T cells in healthy people across ages. Study-level points and caveats: Donor CMV infection status was unknown, possibly confounding age-related changes in expanded clonotypes. The lack of PBMC sorting stopped any conclusive naive versus antigen-experienced comparison.

This rearrangement joins TRBV12-3 or TRBV12-4 to TRBJ2-2; a possible D gene is TRBD2 (6 bases). Specimen: blood. This TCR derives from a man in his sixties in good health. The CDR3 here is CASSRGTGANTGELFF. In DNA, the CDR3 is TGTGCCAGCAGTCGAGGAACGGGGGCGAACACCGGGGAGCTGTTTTTT.